The 18 T cell receptor beta chains reported below all come from one sample, sequenced in a study of blood T cell repertoires in COVID-19. Profiling relied on immunoSEQ multiplex PCR, and the TCRdb table lists in-frame clones only, not all of them. Of about 330,000 clones in the sample, around 90% were seen once. Sequenced sample: peripheral blood. These receptors were collected from a man in his thirties or forties with COVID-19, enrolled during active disease.

The chain links TRBV18 to TRBJ2-3, with TRBD1 as a possible D gene (5 bases). In germline, CDR1 is KGHSH, CDR2 LQKENI. Trimming removed 6 bases from V and 3 bases from J, with 16 bases in between. The CDR3 is 15 amino acids. The CDR3 DNA reads as TGTGCCAGCTCTCCTTCAGGGTATAGGACAGATACGCAGTATTTT. It translates to CASSPSGYRTDTQYF. Complete variable domain (other parts from reference TRBV18 and TRBJ2-3): NAGVMQNPRHLVRRRGQEARLRCSPMKGHSHVYWYRQLPEEGLKFMVYLQKENIIDESGMPKERFSAEFPKEGPSILRIQQVVRGDSAAYFCASSPSGYRTDTQYFGPGTRLTVL.

V usage is TRBV5-1 and J usage is TRBJ2-3; maybe TRBD2 (5 bases). Germline V CDR1 and CDR2: SGHRS, YFSETQ. V was pared by 9 bases and J by 4 bases, with 15 bases between. This CDR3 region has 13 residues. DNA of the CDR3: TGCGCCACCTCGACGGCGAGGGCAGATACGCAGTATTTT. Residues: CATSTARADTQYF.

V gene TRBV10-3 combines with J gene TRBJ1-1; the match to TRBD1 covers 7 bases. J gave up 6 bases and V 4 bases, and 5 bases lay outside the gene matches. Germline-derived CDR1 and CDR2 are ENHRY and SYGVKD. This CDR3 is 13 amino acids long. The CDR3 DNA is TGTGCCATCAGTGGACAGGGTAAGGCTGAAGCTTTCTTT. Translated, it gives CAISGQGKAEAFF.

The CDR3 region is CASRDRNSPLHF. The CDR3 DNA is TGTGCCAGCAGGGACAGAAATTCACCCCTCCACTTT. The rearrangement links TRBV6-5 to TRBJ1-6; D is possibly TRBD1 (6 bases). Germline assignment: CDR1 MNHEY and CDR2 SVGAGI. V was pared by 6 bases and J by 7 bases, with 7 bases between. This CDR3 region has 12 residues.

CDR3 DNA: TGCGCCAGCAGCCTTAGGACAACAACTAATGAAAAACTGTTTTTT. Amino acids: CASSLRTTTNEKLFF. The chain couples TRBV4-3 to TRBJ1-4, with a weak D call TRBD1 (5 bases). V lost 4 bases to trimming and J lost 0 bases, with 9 bases between them. CDR1 is LGHNA, CDR2 YSLEER, per germline. This CDR3 is built from 15 residues.

This clone appeared many times. The chain has TRBV3-1 (or the pseudogene TRBV3-2) and TRBJ1-1, with 9 bases identical to TRBD1. Germline V CDR1 and CDR2: LGHDT, YNNKEL (reference sequence). V lost 3 bases to trimming and J lost 6 bases; unmatched junction nucleotides: 5. This CDR3 spans 14 amino acids. The CDR3 loop is CASSHDRGAAEAFF. In DNA form, the CDR3 reads TGTGCCAGCAGCCACGACAGGGGGGCGGCTGAAGCTTTCTTT.

The chain combines TRBV6-1 with TRBJ2-3; a weak D match, TRBD1 (6 bases). The CDR3 is made up of 16 amino acids. The V end lost 3 bases, the J end lost 8 bases, and 21 bases lay between the germline ends. Germline assignment: CDR1 MNHNS and CDR2 SASEGT. This CDR3 reads CASSDLVRGAGGTQYF. In DNA, the CDR3 is TGTGCCAGCAGTGATCTGGTCAGGGGTGCTGGAGGTACGCAGTATTTT.

This clone was seen a single time. The chain joins TRBV6-6 to TRBJ2-3; no clear D gene. The CDR3 runs to 13 residues. Trimming shortened V by 4 bases and J by 3 bases, and 8 bases separated the two germline ends. CDR1 and CDR2 (germline): MNHNY, SVGAGI (reference sequence). CDR3 DNA sequence: TGTGCCAGCAGTTTTGCGAGTACAGATACGCAGTATTTT. This sequence encodes CASSFASTDTQYF.

The chain uses TRBV11-2 and TRBJ2-5; no clear D. Trimming cost V 2 bases and J 1 base, with 8 bases left between them. CDR3 length: 14 amino acids. Germline V lookup: CDR1 SGHAT, CDR2 FQNNGV. The CDR3, as DNA: TGTGCCAGCAGCTTATATCAGGCCCAAGAGACCCAGTACTTC. This sequence encodes CASSLYQAQETQYF.

CDR3 sequence (DNA): TGCGCCAGCAGCTTGGTCGGCTCTGGGGCCAACGTCCTGACTTTC. Its translation: CASSLVGSGANVLTF. This chain joins TRBV5-1 and TRBJ2-6; D call uncertain. The CDR3 has 15 residues. V was pared by 0 bases and J by 0 bases, with 4 bases between. CDR1 is SGHRS and CDR2 is YFSETQ in the germline V gene. Variable domain in full (rest from reference TRBV5-1 and TRBJ2-6): KAGVTQTPRYLIKTRGQQVTLSCSPISGHRSVSWYQQTPGQGLQFLFEYFSETQRNKGNFPGRFSGRQFSNSRSEMNVSTLELGDSALYLCASSLVGSGANVLTFGAGSRLTVL.

The rearrangement joins TRBV18 to TRBJ2-1; maybe TRBD2 (6 bases). Germline V gives CDR1 KGHSH, CDR2 LQKENI. The CDR3 runs to 16 residues. The germline V and J ends were trimmed by 3 bases and 6 bases, with 18 bases remaining between them. CDR3 region: CASSPYPRLEGNEQFF. Here the CDR3 DNA reads TGTGCCAGCTCACCGTACCCCCGACTAGAGGGCAATGAGCAGTTCTTC. The full variable domain, with the rest looked up from reference TRBV18 and TRBJ2-1, is NAGVMQNPRHLVRRRGQEARLRCSPMKGHSHVYWYRQLPEEGLKFMVYLQKENIIDESGMPKERFSAEFPKEGPSILRIQQVVRGDSAAYFCASSPYPRLEGNEQFFGPGTRLTVL.

This chain links TRBV6-5 with TRBJ1-2; the D is unclear. This CDR3 comprises 13 residues. V was clipped by 9 bases and J by 5 bases, with 16 bases between them. Germline V gene sequence: CDR1 MNHEY, CDR2 SVGAGI. The chain's CDR3 is CASRPRTDYGYTF. Here the CDR3 DNA reads TGTGCCAGTCGGCCCAGGACTGATTATGGCTACACCTTC.

The genes are TRBV6-4 and TRBJ1-6; D not certain. V was shortened by 8 bases and J by 10 bases, with 15 bases between the two germline ends. The V gene's germline CDR1 is MRHNA and CDR2 SNTAGT. This CDR3 spans 13 amino acids. CDR3 region: CASAPQEGSPLHF. CDR3 coding DNA: TGTGCCAGCGCCCCCCAGGAGGGATCACCCCTCCACTTT.

V is TRBV24-1 and J is TRBJ2-3, with D uncertain. Looked up from germline, CDR1 is KGHDR and CDR2 is SFDVKD. Trimming shortened V by 4 bases and J by 5 bases, and 12 bases separated the two germline ends. There are 14 residues in the CDR3. The CDR3 region has the DNA TGTGCCACCAGTGACACCACTCTTGAAGATACGCAGTATTTT. Encoded protein: CATSDTTLEDTQYF.

This chain uses TRBV24-1 with TRBJ1-5; tentative D call: TRBD1 (6 bases). CDR1 and CDR2 (germline): KGHDR, SFDVKD. The ends were cut back, 4 bases at V and 4 bases at J, with 13 bases in the middle. This CDR3 has 15 residues. CDR3 coding DNA: TGTGCCACCAGTGACGTCGGGGGGGCTAATCAGCCCCAGCATTTT. This codes for CATSDVGGANQPQHF.

The chain couples TRBV6-6 to TRBJ2-7; 11 bases agree with TRBD2. CDR3 size: 14 residues. J lost 4 bases, V lost 4 bases, and 3 bases had no gene match. CDR1 and CDR2 (germline): MNHNY, SVGAGI (reference sequence). CDR3 sequence reads: CASSSGTSGYEQYF. CDR3 DNA: TGTGCCAGCAGTTCCGGGACTAGCGGATACGAGCAGTACTTC.

The chain joins TRBV18 to TRBJ1-1; D gene uncertain. Germline V CDR1 and CDR2: KGHSH, LQKENI. Trimming removed 1 base at V and 0 bases at J, with 9 bases between. The CDR3 consists of 15 residues. Here the CDR3 DNA reads TGTGCCAGCTCACCACGCGAGAGAATGAACACTGAAGCTTTCTTT. Its translation is CASSPRERMNTEAFF.

This chain uses TRBV21-1 with TRBJ2-3; TRBD2 is the table's D call and was not checked against the DNA. TRBV21-1 has pseudogene status. The CDR3 has 18 amino acids. The CDR3 bases are TGTGCCAGCACCACAAATGGACGAGCGGGGGCGCACACAGATACGCAGTATTTT. This codes for CASTTNGRAGAHTDTQYF.